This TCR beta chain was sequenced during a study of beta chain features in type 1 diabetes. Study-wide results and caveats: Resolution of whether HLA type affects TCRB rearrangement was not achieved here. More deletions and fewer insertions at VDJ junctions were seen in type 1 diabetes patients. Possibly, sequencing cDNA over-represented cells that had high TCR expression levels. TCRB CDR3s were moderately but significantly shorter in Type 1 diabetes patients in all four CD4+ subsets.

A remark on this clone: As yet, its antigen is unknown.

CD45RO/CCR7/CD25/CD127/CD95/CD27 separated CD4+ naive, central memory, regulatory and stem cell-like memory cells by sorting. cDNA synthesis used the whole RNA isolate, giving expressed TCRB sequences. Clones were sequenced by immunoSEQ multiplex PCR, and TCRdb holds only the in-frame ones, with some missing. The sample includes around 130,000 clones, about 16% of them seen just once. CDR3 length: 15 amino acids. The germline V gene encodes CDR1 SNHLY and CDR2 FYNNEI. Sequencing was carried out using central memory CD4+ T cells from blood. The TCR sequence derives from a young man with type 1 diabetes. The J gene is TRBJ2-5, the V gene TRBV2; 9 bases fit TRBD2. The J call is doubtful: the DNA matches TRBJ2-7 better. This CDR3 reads CASSDLSAGGYEQYF. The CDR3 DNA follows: TGTGCCAGCAGTGATTTATCAGCGGGGGGATACGAGCAGTACTTC.